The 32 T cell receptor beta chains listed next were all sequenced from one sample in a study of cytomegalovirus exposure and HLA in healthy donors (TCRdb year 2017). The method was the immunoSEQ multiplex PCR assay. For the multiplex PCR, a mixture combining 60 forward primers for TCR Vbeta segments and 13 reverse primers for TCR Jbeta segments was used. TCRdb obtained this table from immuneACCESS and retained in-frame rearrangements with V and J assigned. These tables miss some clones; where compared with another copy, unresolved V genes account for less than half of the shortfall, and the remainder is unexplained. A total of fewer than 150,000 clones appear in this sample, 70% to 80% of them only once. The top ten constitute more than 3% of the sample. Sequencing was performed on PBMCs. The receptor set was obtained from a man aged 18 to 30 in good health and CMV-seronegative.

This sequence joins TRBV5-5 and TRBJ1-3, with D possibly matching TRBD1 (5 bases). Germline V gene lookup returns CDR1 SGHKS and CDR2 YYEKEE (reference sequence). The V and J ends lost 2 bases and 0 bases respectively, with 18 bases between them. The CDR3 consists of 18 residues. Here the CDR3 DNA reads TGTGCCAGCAGCTTCGGTTTGGAGGGACCGAACTCTGGAAACACCATATATTTT. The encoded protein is CASSFGLEGPNSGNTIYF. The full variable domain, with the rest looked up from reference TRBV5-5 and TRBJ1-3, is DAGVTQSPTHLIKTRGQQVTLRCSPISGHKSVSWYQQVLGQGPQFIFQYYEKEERGRGNFPDRFSARQFPNYSSELNVNALLLGDSALYLCASSFGLEGPNSGNTIYFGEGSWLTVV.

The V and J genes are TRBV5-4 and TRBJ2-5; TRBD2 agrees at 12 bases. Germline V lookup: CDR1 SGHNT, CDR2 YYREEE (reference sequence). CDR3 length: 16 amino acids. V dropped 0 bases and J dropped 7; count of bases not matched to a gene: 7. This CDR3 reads CASSLGWTSGEGTQYF. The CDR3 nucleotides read TGTGCCAGCAGCTTGGGGTGGACTAGCGGGGAAGGGACCCAGTACTTC. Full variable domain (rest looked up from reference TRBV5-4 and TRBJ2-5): ETGVTQSPTHLIKTRGQQVTLRCSSQSGHNTVSWYQQALGQGPQFIFQYYREEENGRGNFPPRFSGLQFPNYSSELNVNALELDDSALYLCASSLGWTSGEGTQYFGPGTRLLVL.

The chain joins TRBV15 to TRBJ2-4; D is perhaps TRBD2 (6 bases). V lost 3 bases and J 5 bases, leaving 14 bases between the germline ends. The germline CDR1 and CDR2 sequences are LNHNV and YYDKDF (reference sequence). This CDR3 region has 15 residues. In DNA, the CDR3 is TGTGCCACCAGCAGGGGATGGAGGGAGGAAAACATTCAGTACTTC. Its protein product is CATSRGWREENIQYF.

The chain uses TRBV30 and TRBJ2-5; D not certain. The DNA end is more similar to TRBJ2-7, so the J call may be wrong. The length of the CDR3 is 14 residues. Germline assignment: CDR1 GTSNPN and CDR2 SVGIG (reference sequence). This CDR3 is CAWSVTQFSYEQYF. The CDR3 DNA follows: TGTGCCTGGAGTGTAACACAGTTCTCCTACGAGCAGTACTTC.

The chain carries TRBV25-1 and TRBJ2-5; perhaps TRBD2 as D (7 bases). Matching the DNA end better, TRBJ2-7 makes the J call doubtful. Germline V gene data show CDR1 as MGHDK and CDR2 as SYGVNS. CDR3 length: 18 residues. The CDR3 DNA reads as TGTGCCAGCAGTCCCCGGGGGGTGCAGGGGTTGTTAGTGGACGAGCAGTACTTC. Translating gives CASSPRGVQGLLVDEQYF.

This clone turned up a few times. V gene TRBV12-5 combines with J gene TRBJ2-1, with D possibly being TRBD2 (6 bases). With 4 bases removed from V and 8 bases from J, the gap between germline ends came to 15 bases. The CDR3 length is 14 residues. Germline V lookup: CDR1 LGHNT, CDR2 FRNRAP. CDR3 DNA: TGTGCTAGTGGTTGGAGGGAGGTTGGGGATGAGCAGTTCTTC. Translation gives CASGWREVGDEQFF. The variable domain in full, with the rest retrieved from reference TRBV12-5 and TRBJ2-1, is DARVTQTPRHKVTEMGQEVTMRCQPILGHNTVFWYRQTMMQGLELLAYFRNRAPLDDSGMPKDRFSAEMPDATLATLKIQPSEPRDSAVYFCASGWREVGDEQFFGPGTRLTVL.

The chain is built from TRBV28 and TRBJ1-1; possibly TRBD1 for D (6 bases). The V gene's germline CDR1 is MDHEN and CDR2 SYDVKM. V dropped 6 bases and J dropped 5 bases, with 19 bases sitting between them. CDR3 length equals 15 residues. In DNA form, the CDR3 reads TGTGCCAGCAGCCACCCCTTCAGGGGTGGGACTGAAGCTTTCTTT. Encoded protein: CASSHPFRGGTEAFF.

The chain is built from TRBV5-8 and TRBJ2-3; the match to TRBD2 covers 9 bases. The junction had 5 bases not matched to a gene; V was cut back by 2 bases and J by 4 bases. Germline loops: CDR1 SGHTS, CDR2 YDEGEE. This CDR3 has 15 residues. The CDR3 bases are TGTGCCAGCAGCTTCGGGTTAGCGGGAGCAGATACGCAGTATTTT. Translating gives CASSFGLAGADTQYF.

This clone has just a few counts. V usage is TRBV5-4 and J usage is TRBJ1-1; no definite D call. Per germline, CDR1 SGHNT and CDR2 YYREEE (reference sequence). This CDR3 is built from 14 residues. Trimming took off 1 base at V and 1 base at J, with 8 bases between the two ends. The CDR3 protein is CASSLPSRNTEAFF. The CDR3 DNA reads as TGTGCCAGCAGCTTGCCTTCCAGGAACACTGAAGCTTTCTTT.

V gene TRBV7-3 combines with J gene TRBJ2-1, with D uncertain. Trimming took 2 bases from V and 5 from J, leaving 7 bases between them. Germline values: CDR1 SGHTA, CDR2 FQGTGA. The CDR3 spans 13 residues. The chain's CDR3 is CASSLSRNNEQFF. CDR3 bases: TGTGCCAGCAGCTTATCGCGGAACAATGAGCAGTTCTTC.

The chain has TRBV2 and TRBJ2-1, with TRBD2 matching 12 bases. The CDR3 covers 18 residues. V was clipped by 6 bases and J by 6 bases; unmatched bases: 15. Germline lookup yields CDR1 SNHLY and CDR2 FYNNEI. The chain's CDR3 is CASRSRLAGAILLNEQFF. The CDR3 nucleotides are TGTGCCAGCAGGAGCCGACTAGCGGGGGCGATCTTACTCAATGAGCAGTTCTTC.

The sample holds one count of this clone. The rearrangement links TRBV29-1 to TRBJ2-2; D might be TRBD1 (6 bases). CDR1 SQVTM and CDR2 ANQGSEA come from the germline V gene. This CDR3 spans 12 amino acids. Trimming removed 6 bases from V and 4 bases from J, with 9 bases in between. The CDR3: CSVRGGTGELFF. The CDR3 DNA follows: TGCAGCGTGCGAGGGGGCACCGGGGAGCTGTTTTTT.

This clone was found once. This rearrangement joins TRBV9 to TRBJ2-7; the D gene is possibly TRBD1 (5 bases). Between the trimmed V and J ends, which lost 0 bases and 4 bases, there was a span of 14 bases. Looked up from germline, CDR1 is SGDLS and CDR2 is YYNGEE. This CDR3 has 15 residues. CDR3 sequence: CASSVEAGLGYEQYF. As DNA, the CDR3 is TGTGCCAGCAGCGTAGAGGCAGGGCTGGGATACGAGCAGTACTTC.

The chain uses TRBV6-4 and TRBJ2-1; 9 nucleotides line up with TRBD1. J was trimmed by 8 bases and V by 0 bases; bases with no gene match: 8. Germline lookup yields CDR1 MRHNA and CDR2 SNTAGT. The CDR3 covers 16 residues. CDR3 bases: TGTGCCAGCAGTGACTCGTATGGGACAGGGTTAGATGAGCAGTTCTTC. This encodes CASSDSYGTGLDEQFF.

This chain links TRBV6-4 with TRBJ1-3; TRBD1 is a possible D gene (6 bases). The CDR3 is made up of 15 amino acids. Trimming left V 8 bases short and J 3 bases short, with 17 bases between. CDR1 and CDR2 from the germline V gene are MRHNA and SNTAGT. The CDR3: CASHSPRGVGNTIYF. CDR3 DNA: TGTGCCAGCCATAGCCCCAGGGGCGTTGGAAACACCATATATTTT.

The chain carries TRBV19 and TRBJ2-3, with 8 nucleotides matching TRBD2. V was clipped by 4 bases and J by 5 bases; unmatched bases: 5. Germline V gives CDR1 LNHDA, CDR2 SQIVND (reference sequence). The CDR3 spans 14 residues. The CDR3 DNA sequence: TGTGCCAGTAGTACGCGGGAGGAAGGAGATACGCAGTATTTT. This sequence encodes CASSTREEGDTQYF.

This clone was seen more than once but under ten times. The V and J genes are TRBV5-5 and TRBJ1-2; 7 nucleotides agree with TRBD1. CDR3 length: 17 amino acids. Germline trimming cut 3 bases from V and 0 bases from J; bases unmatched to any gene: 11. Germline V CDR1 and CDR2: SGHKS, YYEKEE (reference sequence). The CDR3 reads CASSWGQQEPSNYGYTF. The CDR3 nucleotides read TGTGCCAGCAGCTGGGGACAGCAAGAACCTTCTAACTATGGCTACACCTTC.

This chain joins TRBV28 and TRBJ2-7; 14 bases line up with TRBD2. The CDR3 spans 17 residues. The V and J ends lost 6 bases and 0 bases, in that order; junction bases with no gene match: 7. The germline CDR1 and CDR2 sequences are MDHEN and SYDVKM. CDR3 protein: CASSTTGTSGSSYEQYF. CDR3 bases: TGTGCCAGCAGCACAACCGGGACTAGCGGGAGCTCCTACGAGCAGTACTTC.

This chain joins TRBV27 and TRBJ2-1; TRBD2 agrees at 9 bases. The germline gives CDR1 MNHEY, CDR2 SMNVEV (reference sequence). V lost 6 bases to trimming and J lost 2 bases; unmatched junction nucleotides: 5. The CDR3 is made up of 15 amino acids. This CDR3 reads CASSLSGGPYNEQFF. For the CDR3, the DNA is TGTGCCAGCAGCTTGAGCGGGGGGCCCTACAATGAGCAGTTCTTC.

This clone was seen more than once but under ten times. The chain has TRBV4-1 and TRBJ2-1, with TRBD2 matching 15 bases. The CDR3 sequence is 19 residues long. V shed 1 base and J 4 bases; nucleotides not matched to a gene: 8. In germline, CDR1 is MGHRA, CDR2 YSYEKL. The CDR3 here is CASSQGLGTSGGTYNEQFF. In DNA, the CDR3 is TGCGCCAGCAGCCAAGGACTCGGGACTAGCGGGGGGACTTACAATGAGCAGTTCTTC.

The CDR3 sequence is CASSPIDEGQLVDTQYF. The CDR3, as DNA: TGTGCCAGCTCACCAATAGACGAGGGCCAGCTGGTAGATACGCAGTATTTT. The gene calls are TRBV18 and TRBJ2-3; D is possibly TRBD2 (5 bases). The CDR3 runs to 17 residues. Per germline, CDR1 KGHSH and CDR2 LQKENI. V lost 2 bases to trimming and J lost 5 bases, with 20 bases between them.

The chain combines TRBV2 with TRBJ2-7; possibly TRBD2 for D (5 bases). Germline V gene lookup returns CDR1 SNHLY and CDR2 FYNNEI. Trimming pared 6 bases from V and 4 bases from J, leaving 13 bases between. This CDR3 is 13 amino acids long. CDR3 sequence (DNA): TGTGCCAGCAGGGATCTGGACTTTTACGAGCAGTACTTC. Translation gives CASRDLDFYEQYF.

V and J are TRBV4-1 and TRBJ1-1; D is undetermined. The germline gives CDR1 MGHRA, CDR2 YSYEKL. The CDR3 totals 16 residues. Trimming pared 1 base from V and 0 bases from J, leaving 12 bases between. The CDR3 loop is CASSQGRENLNTEAFF. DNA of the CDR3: TGCGCCAGCAGCCAAGGTAGAGAGAACCTGAACACTGAAGCTTTCTTT.

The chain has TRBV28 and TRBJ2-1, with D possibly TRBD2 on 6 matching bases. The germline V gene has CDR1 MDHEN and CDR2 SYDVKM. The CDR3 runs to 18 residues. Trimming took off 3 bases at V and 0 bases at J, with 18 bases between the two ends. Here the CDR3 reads CASSLVGGGEGSYNEQFF. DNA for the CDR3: TGTGCCAGCAGTTTGGTGGGAGGAGGGGAAGGCTCCTACAATGAGCAGTTCTTC.

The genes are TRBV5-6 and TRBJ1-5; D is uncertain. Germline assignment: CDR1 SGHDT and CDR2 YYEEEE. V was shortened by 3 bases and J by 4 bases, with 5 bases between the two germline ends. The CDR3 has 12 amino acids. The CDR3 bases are TGTGCCAGCAGCTACTATAATCAGCCCCAGCATTTT. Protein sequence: CASSYYNQPQHF. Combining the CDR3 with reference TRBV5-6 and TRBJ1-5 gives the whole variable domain DAGVTQSPTHLIKTRGQQVTLRCSPKSGHDTVSWYQQALGQGPQFIFQYYEEEERQRGNFPDRFSGHQFPNYSSELNVNALLLGDSALYLCASSYYNQPQHFGDGTRLSIL.

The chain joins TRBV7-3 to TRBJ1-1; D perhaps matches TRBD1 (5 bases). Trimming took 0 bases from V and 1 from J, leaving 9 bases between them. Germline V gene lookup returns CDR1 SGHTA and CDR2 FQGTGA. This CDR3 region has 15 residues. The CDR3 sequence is CASSLTSGKNTEAFF. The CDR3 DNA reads TGTGCCAGCAGCTTAACGTCAGGGAAGAACACTGAAGCTTTCTTT. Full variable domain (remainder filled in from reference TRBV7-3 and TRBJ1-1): GAGVSQTPSNKVTEKGKYVELRCDPISGHTALYWYRQSLGQGPEFLIYFQGTGAADDSGLPNDRFFAVRPEGSVSTLKIQRTERGDSAVYLCASSLTSGKNTEAFFGQGTRLTVV.

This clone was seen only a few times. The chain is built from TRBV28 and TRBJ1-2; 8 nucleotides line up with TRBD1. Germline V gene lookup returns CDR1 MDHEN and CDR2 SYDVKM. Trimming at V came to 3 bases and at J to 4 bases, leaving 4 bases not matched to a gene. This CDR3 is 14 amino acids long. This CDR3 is CASSLAGGGYGYTF. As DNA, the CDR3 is TGTGCCAGCAGTTTGGCAGGGGGCGGCTATGGCTACACCTTC.

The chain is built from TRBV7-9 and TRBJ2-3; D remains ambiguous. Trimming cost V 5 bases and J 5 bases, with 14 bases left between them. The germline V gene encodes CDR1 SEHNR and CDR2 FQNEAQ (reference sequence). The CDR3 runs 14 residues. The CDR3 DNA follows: TGTGCCAGCAGCCTACGCCGCGATGGAGATACGCAGTATTTT. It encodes CASSLRRDGDTQYF.

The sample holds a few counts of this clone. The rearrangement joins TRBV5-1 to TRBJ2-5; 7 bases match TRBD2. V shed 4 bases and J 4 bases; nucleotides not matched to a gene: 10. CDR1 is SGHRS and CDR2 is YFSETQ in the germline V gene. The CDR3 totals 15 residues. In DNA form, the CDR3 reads TGCGCCAGCAGCCTTTCCTCGGGGGGTCGAGAGACCCAGTACTTC. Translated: CASSLSSGGRETQYF.

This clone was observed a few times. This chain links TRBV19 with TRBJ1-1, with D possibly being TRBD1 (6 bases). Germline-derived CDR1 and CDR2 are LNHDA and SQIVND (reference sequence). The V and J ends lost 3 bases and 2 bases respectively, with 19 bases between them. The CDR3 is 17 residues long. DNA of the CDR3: TGTGCCAGTAGTATCCTGGGAGCCGCCAGGGGAAACACTGAAGCTTTCTTT. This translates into CASSILGAARGNTEAFF.

CDR3 sequence: CASSPRQGISYNEQFF. The CDR3 coding sequence is TGTGCCAGCAGCCCGAGACAGGGGATTTCCTACAATGAGCAGTTCTTC. The V gene is TRBV9, the J gene TRBJ2-1, with 8 bases matching TRBD1. The CDR3 has 16 amino acids. With V trimmed by 4 bases and J by 1 base, 7 bases remained unmatched. Germline CDR1 SGDLS, CDR2 YYNGEE.

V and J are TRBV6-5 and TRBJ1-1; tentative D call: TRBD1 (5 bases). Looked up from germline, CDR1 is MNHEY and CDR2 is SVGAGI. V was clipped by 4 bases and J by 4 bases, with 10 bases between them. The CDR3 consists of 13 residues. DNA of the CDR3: TGTGCCAGCAGTTGGGGGGAGGCCACTGAAGCTTTCTTT. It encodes CASSWGEATEAFF.